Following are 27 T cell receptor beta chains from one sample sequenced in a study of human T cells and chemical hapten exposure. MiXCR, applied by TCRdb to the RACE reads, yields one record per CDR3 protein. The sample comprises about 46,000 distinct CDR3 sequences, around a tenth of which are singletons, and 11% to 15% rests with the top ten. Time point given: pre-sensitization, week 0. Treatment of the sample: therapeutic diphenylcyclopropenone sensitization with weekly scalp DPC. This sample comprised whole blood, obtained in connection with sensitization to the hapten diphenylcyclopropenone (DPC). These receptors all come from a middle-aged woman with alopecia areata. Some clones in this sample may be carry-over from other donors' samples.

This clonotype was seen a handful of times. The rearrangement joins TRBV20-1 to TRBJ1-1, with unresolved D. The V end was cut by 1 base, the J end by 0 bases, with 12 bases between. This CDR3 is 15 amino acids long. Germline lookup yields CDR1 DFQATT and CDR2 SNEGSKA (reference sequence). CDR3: CSARGPDGLNTEAFF. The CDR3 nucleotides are TGCAGTGCTAGAGGCCCGGACGGACTGAACACTGAAGCTTTCTTT.

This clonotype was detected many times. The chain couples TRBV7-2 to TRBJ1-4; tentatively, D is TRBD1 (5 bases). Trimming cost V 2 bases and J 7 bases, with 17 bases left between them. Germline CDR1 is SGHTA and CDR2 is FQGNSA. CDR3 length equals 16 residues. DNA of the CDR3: TGTGCCAGCAGCTTAAGCGTCGGGGCAGGGAGTGAAAAACTGTTTTTT. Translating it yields CASSLSVGAGSEKLFF.

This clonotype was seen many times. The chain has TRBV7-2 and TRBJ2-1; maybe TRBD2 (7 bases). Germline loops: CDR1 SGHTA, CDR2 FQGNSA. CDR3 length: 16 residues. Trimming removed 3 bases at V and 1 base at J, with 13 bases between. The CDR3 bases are TGTGCCAGCAGCTTCGGGGGGCCCCGTTCCTACAATGAGCAGTTCTTC. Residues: CASSFGGPRSYNEQFF.

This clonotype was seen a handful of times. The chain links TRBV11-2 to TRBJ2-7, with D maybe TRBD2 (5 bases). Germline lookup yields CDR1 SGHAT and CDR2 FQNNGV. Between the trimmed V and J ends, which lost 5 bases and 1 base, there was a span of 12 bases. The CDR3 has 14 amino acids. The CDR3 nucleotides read TGTGCCAGCAGCGTATGGACGGGATCCTACGAGCAGTACTTC. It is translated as CASSVWTGSYEQYF.

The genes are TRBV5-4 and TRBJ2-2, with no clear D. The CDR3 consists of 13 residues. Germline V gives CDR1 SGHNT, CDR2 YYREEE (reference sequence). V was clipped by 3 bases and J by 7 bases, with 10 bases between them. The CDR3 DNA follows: TGTGCCAGCAGCTCCGTCACTGGCGGGGAGCTGTTTTTT. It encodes CASSSVTGGELFF.

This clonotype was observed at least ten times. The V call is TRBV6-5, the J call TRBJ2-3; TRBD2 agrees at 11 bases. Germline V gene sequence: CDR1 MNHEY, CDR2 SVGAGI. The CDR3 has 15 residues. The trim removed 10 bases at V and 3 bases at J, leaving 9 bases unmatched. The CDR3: CATRLAGTGTDTQYF. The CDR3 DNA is TGTGCCACCCGACTAGCGGGGACCGGGACAGATACGCAGTATTTT.

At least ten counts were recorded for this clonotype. CDR3 in amino acids: CASSQDGGARGTDTQYF. CDR3 sequence (DNA): TGCGCCAGCAGCCAAGATGGGGGAGCCCGGGGGACAGATACGCAGTATTTT. The rearrangement uses TRBV4-3 and TRBJ2-3, with D tentatively TRBD2 (6 bases). Germline V gene data show CDR1 as LGHNA and CDR2 as YSLEER. V dropped 0 bases and J dropped 3 bases, with 16 bases sitting between them. This CDR3 has 17 amino acids.

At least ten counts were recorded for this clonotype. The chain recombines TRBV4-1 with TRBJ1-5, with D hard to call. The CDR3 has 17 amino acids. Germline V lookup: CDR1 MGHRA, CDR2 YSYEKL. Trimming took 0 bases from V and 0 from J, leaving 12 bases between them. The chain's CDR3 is CASSQESVVNSNQPQHF. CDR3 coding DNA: TGCGCCAGCAGCCAAGAGAGCGTAGTAAATAGCAATCAGCCCCAGCATTTT.

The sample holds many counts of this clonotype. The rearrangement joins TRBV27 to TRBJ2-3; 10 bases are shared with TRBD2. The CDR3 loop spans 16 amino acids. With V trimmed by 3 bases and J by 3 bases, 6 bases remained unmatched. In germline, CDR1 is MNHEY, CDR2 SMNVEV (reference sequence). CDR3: CASSFLAGGLTDTQYF. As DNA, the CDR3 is TGTGCCAGCAGTTTTTTAGCGGGGGGCCTTACAGATACGCAGTATTTT.

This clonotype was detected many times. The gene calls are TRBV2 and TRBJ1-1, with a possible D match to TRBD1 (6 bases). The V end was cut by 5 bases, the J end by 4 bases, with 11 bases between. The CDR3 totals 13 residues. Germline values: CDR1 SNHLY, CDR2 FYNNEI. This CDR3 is CASSSTGRTEAFF. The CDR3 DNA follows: TGTGCCAGCAGTTCTACAGGGCGCACTGAAGCTTTCTTT. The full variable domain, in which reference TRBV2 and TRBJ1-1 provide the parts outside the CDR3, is EPEVTQTPSHQVTQMGQEVILRCVPISNHLYFYWYRQILGQKVEFLVSFYNNEISEKSEIFDDQFSVERPDGSNFTLKIRSTKLEDSAMYFCASSSTGRTEAFFGQGTRLTVV.

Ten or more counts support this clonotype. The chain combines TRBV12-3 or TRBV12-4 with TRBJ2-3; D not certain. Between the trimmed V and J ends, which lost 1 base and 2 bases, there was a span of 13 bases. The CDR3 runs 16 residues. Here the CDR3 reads CASSLDQSYITDTQYF. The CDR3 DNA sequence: TGTGCCAGCAGTTTAGACCAGTCATACATCACAGATACGCAGTATTTT.

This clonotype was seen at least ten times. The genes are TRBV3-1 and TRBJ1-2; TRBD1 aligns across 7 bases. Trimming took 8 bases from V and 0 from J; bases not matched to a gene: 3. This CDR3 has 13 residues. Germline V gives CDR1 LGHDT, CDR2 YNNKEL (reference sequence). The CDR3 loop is CASAGTANYGYTF. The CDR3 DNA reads TGTGCCAGCGCCGGGACAGCTAACTATGGCTACACCTTC.

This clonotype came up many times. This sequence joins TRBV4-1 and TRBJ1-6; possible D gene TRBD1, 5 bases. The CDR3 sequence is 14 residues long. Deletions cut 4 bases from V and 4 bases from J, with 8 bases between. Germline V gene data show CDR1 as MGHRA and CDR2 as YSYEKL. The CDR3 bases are TGCGCCAGCAGCCCAGACAGATATAATTCACCCCTCCACTTT. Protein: CASSPDRYNSPLHF.

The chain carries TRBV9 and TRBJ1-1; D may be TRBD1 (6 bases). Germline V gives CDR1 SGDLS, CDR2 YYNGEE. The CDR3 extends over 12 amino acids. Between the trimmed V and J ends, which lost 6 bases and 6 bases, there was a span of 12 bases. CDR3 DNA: TGTGCCAGCACCCCTGGGGGCCCTGAAGCTTTCTTT. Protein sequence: CASTPGGPEAFF.

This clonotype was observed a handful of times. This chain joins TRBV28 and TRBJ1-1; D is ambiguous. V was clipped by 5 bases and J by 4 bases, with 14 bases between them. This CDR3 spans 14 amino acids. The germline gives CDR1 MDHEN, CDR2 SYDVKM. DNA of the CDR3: TGTGCCAGCAGTACCGGGCCCGCCAGCACTGAAGCTTTCTTT. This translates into CASSTGPASTEAFF.

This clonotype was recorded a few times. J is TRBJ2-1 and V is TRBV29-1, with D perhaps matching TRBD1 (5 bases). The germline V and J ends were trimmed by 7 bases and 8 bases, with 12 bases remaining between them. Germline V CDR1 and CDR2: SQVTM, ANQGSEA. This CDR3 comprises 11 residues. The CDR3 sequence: CSARQGHEQFF. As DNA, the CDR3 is TGCAGCGCGAGGCAGGGCCATGAGCAGTTCTTC.

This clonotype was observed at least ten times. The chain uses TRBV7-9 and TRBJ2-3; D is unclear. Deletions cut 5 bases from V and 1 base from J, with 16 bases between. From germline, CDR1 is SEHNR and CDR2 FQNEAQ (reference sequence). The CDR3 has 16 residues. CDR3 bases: TGTGCCAGCAGCCCTACCGCTAGTTTTGGCACAGATACGCAGTATTTT. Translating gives CASSPTASFGTDTQYF.

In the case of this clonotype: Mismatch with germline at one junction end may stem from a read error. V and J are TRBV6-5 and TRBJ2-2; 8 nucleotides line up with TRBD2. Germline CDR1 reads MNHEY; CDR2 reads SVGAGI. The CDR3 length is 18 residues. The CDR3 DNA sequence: TGTGCCAGCAGTTATGGGGTACCGGGGGGGCCGAACACCTGGGAGCTGTTTTTT. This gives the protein CASSYGVPGGPNTWELFF.

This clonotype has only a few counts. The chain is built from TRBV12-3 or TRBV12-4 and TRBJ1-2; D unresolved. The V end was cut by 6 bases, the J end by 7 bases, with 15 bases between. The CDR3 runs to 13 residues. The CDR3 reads CASSPDGPSGYTF. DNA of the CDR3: TGTGCCAGCAGCCCAGACGGGCCTAGTGGCTACACCTTC.

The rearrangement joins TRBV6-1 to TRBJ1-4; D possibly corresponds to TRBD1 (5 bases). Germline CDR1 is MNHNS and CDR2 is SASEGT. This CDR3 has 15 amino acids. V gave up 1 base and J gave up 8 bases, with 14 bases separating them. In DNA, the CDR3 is TGTGCCAGCAGTGAAGTGTTGGAGGGGAAAGAAAAACTGTTTTTT. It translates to CASSEVLEGKEKLFF.

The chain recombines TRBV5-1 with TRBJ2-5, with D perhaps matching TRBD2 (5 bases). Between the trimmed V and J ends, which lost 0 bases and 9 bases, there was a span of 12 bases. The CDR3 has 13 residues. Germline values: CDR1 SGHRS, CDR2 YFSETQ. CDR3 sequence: CASSLAPSGAQYF. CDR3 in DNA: TGCGCCAGCAGCTTGGCTCCTTCCGGGGCCCAGTACTTC. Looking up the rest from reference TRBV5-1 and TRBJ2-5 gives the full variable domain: KAGVTQTPRYLIKTRGQQVTLSCSPISGHRSVSWYQQTPGQGLQFLFEYFSETQRNKGNFPGRFSGRQFSNSRSEMNVSTLELGDSALYLCASSLAPSGAQYFGPGTRLLVL.

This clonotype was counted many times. DNA for the CDR3: TGTGCCTGGAGTTCTGGATCTGGAAACACCATATATTTT. Its protein product is CAWSSGSGNTIYF. V usage is TRBV30 and J usage is TRBJ1-3, with D unresolved. The CDR3 extends over 13 amino acids. The V and J ends lost 2 bases and 1 base respectively, with 6 bases between them. The germline V gene encodes CDR1 GTSNPN and CDR2 SVGIG (reference sequence).

This CDR3 reads CASSLEGANGYTF. CDR3 coding DNA: TGCGCCAGCAGCTTGGAGGGGGCTAACGGCTACACCTTC. The rearrangement links TRBV5-1 to TRBJ1-2; 7 nucleotides match TRBD1. The germline V gene has CDR1 SGHRS and CDR2 YFSETQ. This CDR3 is built from 13 residues. Trimming took 0 bases from V and 8 from J; bases not matched to a gene: 4.

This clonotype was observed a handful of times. CDR3 nucleotides: TGTGCCAGCAGCTTGAGGGGGCGGGGAGAAGCTTTCTTT. Residues: CASSLRGRGEAFF. The chain joins TRBV7-2 to TRBJ1-1, with 7 nucleotides matching TRBD1. Germline loops: CDR1 SGHTA, CDR2 FQGNSA. The CDR3 is 13 amino acids. V shed 3 bases and J 8 bases; nucleotides not matched to a gene: 6.

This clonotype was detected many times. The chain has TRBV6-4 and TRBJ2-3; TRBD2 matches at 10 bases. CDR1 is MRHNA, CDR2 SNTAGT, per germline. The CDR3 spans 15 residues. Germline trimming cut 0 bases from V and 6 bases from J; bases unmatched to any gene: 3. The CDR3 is CASSDSSGGSDTQYF. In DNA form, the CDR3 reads TGTGCCAGCAGTGACTCTAGCGGGGGGTCTGATACGCAGTATTTT.

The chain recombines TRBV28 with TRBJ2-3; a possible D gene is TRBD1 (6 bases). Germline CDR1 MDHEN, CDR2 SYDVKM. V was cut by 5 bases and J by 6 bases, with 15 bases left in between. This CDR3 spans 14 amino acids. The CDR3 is CASSLGGSPDTQYF. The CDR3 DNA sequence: TGTGCCAGCAGTCTAGGGGGATCTCCGGATACGCAGTATTTT.

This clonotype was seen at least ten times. In DNA form, the CDR3 reads TGCGCCAGCAGCCAAGAACATGGGGATCGCACTGAAGCTTTCTTT. The encoded protein is CASSQEHGDRTEAFF. The rearrangement links TRBV4-1 to TRBJ1-1; D gene uncertain. Trimming pared 0 bases from V and 4 bases from J, leaving 12 bases between. Per the germline V gene, CDR1 is MGHRA and CDR2 is YSYEKL. The CDR3 length is 15 residues.